This T cell receptor (beta chain) was identified during a study of blood T cells in healthy people across ages. J lost 2 bases, V lost 5 bases, and 8 bases had no gene match. The CDR3 has 14 residues. In germline, CDR1 is DFQATT, CDR2 SNEGSKA (reference sequence). Study results and caveats: Any changes in expanded clonotypes were possibly confounded, as donor CMV status remained unknown.

PCR was performed a second time for about 6 to 11 cycles using a sample-barcoded 5' primer and a J-beta primer mix. TCRdb used MiXCR to reprocess the 5' RACE reads, holding one entry per CDR3 protein. Of some 1.5 million distinct CDR3 sequences in the sample, 42% were seen once. The study drew donors from healthy Caucasian individuals in Russia aged roughly 6 to 90. Every donor gave around 10 milliliters of peripheral blood. Details on this clonotype: The antigen is unknown.

The sequencing input was blood. The chain recombines TRBV20-1 with TRBJ2-7, with TRBD2 identical over 8 bases. The source of this sequence is a young woman in good health. The CDR3 loop is CSAGKRESTYEQYF. DNA of the CDR3: TGCAGTGCTGGAAAGCGGGAGAGCACCTACGAGCAGTACTTC.